These 3 T cell receptor beta chains were all obtained from the same sample, sequenced in a study of sequential checkpoint blockade in melanoma. Clones were read by immunoSEQ multiplex PCR, and TCRdb kept only the in-frame ones, dropping some. The sample consists of 25,000 to 30,000 clones, 60% to 85% of them appearing once. The treatment was: randomized to nivolumab then ipilimumab (arm A) or the reverse (arm B). The material was CD8+ T cells sorted from blood (inferred from file names), obtained from a patient given nivolumab and ipilimumab in sequence. The receptors shown here come from a human donor with melanoma.

This chain's CDR3 is CASSNQRGGSDEQFF. The CDR3 region has the DNA TGTGCCAGCAGCAATCAGCGGGGGGGCTCCGATGAGCAGTTCTTC. This chain uses TRBV4-2 with TRBJ2-1; 10 positions match TRBD2. J was trimmed by 8 bases and V by 5 bases; bases with no gene match: 9. CDR1 is LGHNA and CDR2 is YNFKEQ in the germline V gene. The CDR3 has 15 amino acids.

Points on this clone: At one end the junction does not follow the germline gene, possibly because of a read error. This specimen includes other DNA sequences encoding the same CDR3. The chain has TRBV11-1 and TRBJ2-1, with TRBD1 identical over 7 bases. The CDR3 contains 14 residues. CDR1 and CDR2 from the germline V gene are SGHAT and FQDESV (reference sequence). CDR3 coding DNA: TGTGCTAGCAGCTTAGGTGGACAGGTCGATGAACAGTTCTTC. Protein sequence: CASSLGGQVDEQFF.

This sequence joins TRBV7-9 and TRBJ2-3, with TRBD2 identical over 12 bases. Germline CDR1 and CDR2: SEHNR and FQNEAQ (reference sequence). This CDR3 contains 15 residues. Unmatched junction bases numbered 1, after V lost 2 bases and J lost 4 bases. As DNA, the CDR3 is TGTGCCAGCAGCTTATCTAGCGGGGGGGCAGATACGCAGTATTTT. This codes for CASSLSSGGADTQYF.